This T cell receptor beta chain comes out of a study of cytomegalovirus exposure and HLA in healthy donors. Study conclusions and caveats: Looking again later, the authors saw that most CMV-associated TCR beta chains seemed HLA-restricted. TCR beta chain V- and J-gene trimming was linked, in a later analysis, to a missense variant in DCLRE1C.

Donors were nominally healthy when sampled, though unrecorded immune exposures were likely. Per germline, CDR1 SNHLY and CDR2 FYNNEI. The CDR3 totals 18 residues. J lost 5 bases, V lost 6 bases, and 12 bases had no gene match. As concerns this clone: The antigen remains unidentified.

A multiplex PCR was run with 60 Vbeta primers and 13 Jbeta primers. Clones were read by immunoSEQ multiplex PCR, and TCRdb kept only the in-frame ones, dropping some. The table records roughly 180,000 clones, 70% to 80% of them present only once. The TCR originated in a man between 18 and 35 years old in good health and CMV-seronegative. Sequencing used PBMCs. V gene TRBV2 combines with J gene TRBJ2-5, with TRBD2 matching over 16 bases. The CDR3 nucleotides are TGTGCCAGCAGCCCGGGACTAGCGGGAGGGCCGAGGCGGGAGACCCAGTACTTC. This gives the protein CASSPGLAGGPRRETQYF.